These T cell receptor beta chains were read from a single sample in a study of control samples from healthy donors and cancer patients. Data came from immunoSEQ multiplex PCR; TCRdb stores just in-frame clones and leaves some out. The data show 250,000 to 300,000 clones, roughly four fifths seen once. The source material was PBMCs. Receptors were obtained from a woman in her sixties with lung cancer. Each CDR3 is given with its conserved first and last residue. Fields, in order: V gene, clone size, J gene, D gene, CDR3 length, CDR3 protein, CDR3 DNA. D genes are given only for firm matches. Size tells how often a clone was seen (once, few, many) or the class of an expanded clone, and some rows leave it out.

V gene: TRBV5-1; clone size: NA; J gene: TRBJ2-1; D gene: TRBD2; CDR3 length: 15; CDR3 protein: CASRGPGLAGNEQFF; CDR3 DNA: TGCGCCAGCAGGGGCCCGGGACTAGCGGGGAATGAGCAGTTCTTC
V gene: TRBV19; clone size: NA; J gene: TRBJ1-1; D gene: NA; CDR3 length: 16; CDR3 protein: CASSIFVQGRSTEAFF; CDR3 DNA: TGTGCCAGTAGTATTTTTGTACAGGGCCGATCGACTGAAGCTTTCTTT
V gene: TRBV10-1; clone size: NA; J gene: TRBJ2-1; D gene: TRBD2; CDR3 length: 15; CDR3 protein: CASSKGLEVDNEQFF; CDR3 DNA: TGCGCCAGCAGTAAGGGACTAGAGGTTGACAATGAGCAGTTCTTC
V gene: TRBV5-4; clone size: NA; J gene: TRBJ1-1; D gene: NA; CDR3 length: 14; CDR3 protein: CASSLDRSNTEAFF; CDR3 DNA: TGTGCCAGCAGCTTGGACAGATCGAACACTGAAGCTTTCTTT
V gene: TRBV4-1; clone size: NA; J gene: TRBJ2-7; D gene: NA; CDR3 length: 18; CDR3 protein: CASSQIDFIPGSSYEQYF; CDR3 DNA: TGCGCTAGCAGCCAAATTGACTTCATCCCGGGAAGCTCCTACGAGCAGTACTTC
V gene: TRBV5-4; clone size: once; J gene: TRBJ2-1; D gene: TRBD2; CDR3 length: 17; CDR3 protein: CASSLVRASGGANEQFF; CDR3 DNA: TGTGCCAGCAGCTTGGTAAGGGCTAGCGGGGGGGCCAATGAGCAGTTCTTC
V gene: TRBV24-1; clone size: NA; J gene: TRBJ2-1; D gene: TRBD2; CDR3 length: 16; CDR3 protein: CATSDSLAASYNEQFF; CDR3 DNA: TGTGCCACCAGTGATTCCCTAGCGGCCTCCTACAATGAGCAGTTCTTC
V gene: TRBV6-5; clone size: NA; J gene: TRBJ2-7; D gene: TRBD1; CDR3 length: 14; CDR3 protein: CASRAGTGVLEQYF; CDR3 DNA: TGTGCCAGCAGAGCCGGGACAGGGGTGCTCGAGCAGTACTTC
V gene: TRBV6-5; clone size: NA; J gene: TRBJ1-1; D gene: NA; CDR3 length: 16; CDR3 protein: CASSSPAAAGGTEAFF; CDR3 DNA: TGTGCCAGCAGTTCCCCTGCGGCAGCGGGGGGCACTGAAGCTTTCTTT
V gene: TRBV19; clone size: NA; J gene: TRBJ2-3; D gene: NA; CDR3 length: 13; CDR3 protein: CASRPQGPDTQYF; CDR3 DNA: TGTGCCAGTAGACCTCAGGGGCCAGATACGCAGTATTTT
V gene: TRBV7-8; clone size: NA; J gene: TRBJ2-5; D gene: TRBD2; CDR3 length: 15; CDR3 protein: CASSFGTSGRETQYF; CDR3 DNA: TGTGCCAGCAGCTTCGGGACTAGCGGGAGAGAGACCCAGTACTTC
V gene: TRBV18; clone size: NA; J gene: TRBJ2-1; D gene: NA; CDR3 length: 16; CDR3 protein: CASSPKWLAAYNEQFF; CDR3 DNA: TGTGCCAGCTCACCAAAGTGGCTAGCTGCCTACAATGAGCAGTTCTTC
V gene: TRBV23-1; clone size: NA; J gene: TRBJ2-7; D gene: NA; CDR3 length: 14; CDR3 protein: CASRRLSYSYEQYF; CDR3 DNA: TGCGCCAGCAGACGCCTCAGTTACTCCTACGAGCAGTACTTC
V gene: TRBV11-2; clone size: NA; J gene: TRBJ2-1; D gene: NA; CDR3 length: 13; CDR3 protein: CASSPSWYNEQFF; CDR3 DNA: TGTGCCAGCAGCCCATCCTGGTACAATGAGCAGTTCTTC
V gene: TRBV19; clone size: NA; J gene: TRBJ2-3; D gene: NA; CDR3 length: 14; CDR3 protein: CASRTGASGDTQYF; CDR3 DNA: TGTGCCAGTAGAACAGGAGCAAGTGGAGATACGCAGTATTTT
V gene: TRBV29-1; clone size: NA; J gene: TRBJ2-5; D gene: NA; CDR3 length: 13; CDR3 protein: CSVTSGQGETQYF; CDR3 DNA: TGCAGCGTTACCTCCGGGCAGGGGGAGACCCAGTACTTC
V gene: TRBV2; clone size: NA; J gene: TRBJ2-5; D gene: NA; CDR3 length: 14; CDR3 protein: CASSGNSAQETQYF; CDR3 DNA: TGTGCCAGCAGTGGAAACTCTGCTCAAGAGACCCAGTACTTC
V gene: TRBV5-4; clone size: NA; J gene: TRBJ2-5; D gene: TRBD2; CDR3 length: 14; CDR3 protein: CASSGPGGRETQYF; CDR3 DNA: TGTGCCAGCAGCGGGCCGGGCGGGAGAGAGACCCAGTACTTC
V gene: TRBV9; clone size: NA; J gene: TRBJ1-2; D gene: NA; CDR3 length: 14; CDR3 protein: CVSSVGTGEYGYTF; CDR3 DNA: TGTGTCAGCAGCGTAGGGACGGGCGAGTATGGCTACACCTTC
V gene: TRBV9; clone size: NA; J gene: TRBJ2-3; D gene: NA; CDR3 length: 16; CDR3 protein: CASSTRPAPSTDTQYF; CDR3 DNA: TGTGCCAGCAGCACCCGACCCGCCCCAAGCACAGATACGCAGTATTTT
V gene: TRBV5-8; clone size: NA; J gene: TRBJ1-4; D gene: TRBD1; CDR3 length: 15; CDR3 protein: CASSGWTGVDEKLFF; CDR3 DNA: TGTGCCAGCAGCGGATGGACAGGGGTAGATGAAAAACTGTTTTTT